This T cell receptor beta chain came from a study of CD4 T cell repertoires in COVID-19. Findings and limits, study-wide: Suggested intraclonal diversification: top SARS-CoV-2-reactive clonotypes appeared in two or three memory subsets. SARS-CoV and/or HKU1 spike cultures shared between about 7 and 26% of SARS-CoV-2 clonotypes.

In germline, CDR1 is KGHSH, CDR2 LQKENI. Between the trimmed V and J ends, which lost 8 bases and 0 bases, there was a span of 12 bases. The length of the CDR3 is 14 residues. By share of the sample, this clone is medium-sized (0.01 to 0.1%). Its target is unknown. The data were produced by immunoSEQ multiplex PCR, yet TCRdb's version contains in-frame clones alone and is incomplete. The repertoire has 1,400 to 1,500 clones, 15% to 20% of them found once; the top ten carry about a tenth. CFSE-labeled cells were stimulated with autologous monocytes plus recombinant SARS-CoV-2 spike or nucleoprotein. Input was 400,000 to 600,000 cells per stimulated subset.

This clonotype originated in a human donor who had COVID-19. Here the sequenced sample was central memory CD4+ T cells, cultured in vitro, taken after recovery from COVID-19. The chain recombines TRBV18 with TRBJ2-3; perhaps TRBD1 as D (6 bases). The CDR3 reads CASSRGHSTDTQYF. The CDR3 region has the DNA TGTGCCAGCAGTAGGGGACACAGCACAGATACGCAGTATTTT.